This T cell receptor (beta chain) was captured in a study of control samples from healthy donors and cancer patients (dated by TCRdb to about 2020). Sequences GTSNPN (CDR1) and SVGIG (CDR2) are obtained from the germline V gene (reference sequence). The CDR3 covers 12 residues, taking in both the cysteine and the phenylalanine. CDR3 DNA only is kept here, 36 bases in frame from base 1. Clipping removes 3 bases from V and 5 bases from J, with 1 as the unmatched junction base count. To note about this clone: Which antigen it targets is not known. Base qualities are not recorded, but no much larger clone differs from it by a single base.

Libraries were made using the immunoSEQ multiplex PCR assay. As stored in TCRdb, this immuneACCESS dataset retains in-frame rearrangements with V and J assigned. A fraction of the clones does not appear; measured against another copy, unresolved V genes explain less than half of the discrepancy, and the remainder lacks a known reason. This sample gives about 160,000 clones in total; roughly 95% of them show up just once. Approximately 4% of the sample is held by the ten biggest clonotypes. The chain joins TRBV30 to TRBJ1-2, with TRBD1 identical over 9 junction bases. Material: blood. This TCR came from a woman aged 60-75 years in good health. The base sequence is TGTGCCTGGAGCGGACAGGGGTATGGCTACACCTTC. Its protein product is CAWSGQGYGYTF.